These 27 T cell receptor beta chains came from one sample sequenced in a study of Graves' ophthalmopathy and Graves' hyperthyroidism. The authors amplified TCR beta CDR3 regions, and they did so from RNA transcripts for repertoire sequencing. RT-PCR with HTBI primers came first, then second-round multiplex PCR. TCRdb itself ran the multiplex PCR reads through MiXCR, one entry per CDR3 protein. The data show around 36,000 distinct CDR3 sequences, about 50% seen once. Sequenced material: peripheral blood. Receptor source: an adult woman with stable Graves' hyperthyroidism.

In its sample, this clonotype was seen many times. This sequence joins TRBV24-1 and TRBJ2-3, with D perhaps TRBD1 or TRBD2 (5 bases each). The ends were cut back, 3 bases at V and 6 bases at J, with 18 bases in the middle. CDR3 length: 16 residues. The germline CDR1 and CDR2 sequences are KGHDR and SFDVKD. This chain's CDR3 is CATSDTGRDFIDTQYF. The CDR3 DNA reads TGTGCCACCAGTGATACGGGACGGGATTTCATCGATACGCAGTATTTT.

There are many counts of this clonotype. The chain carries TRBV30 and TRBJ2-5, with 10 bases identical to TRBD1. The CDR3 runs to 14 residues. With 6 bases clipped from V and 1 base from J, the junction kept 5 bases outside the gene matches. Germline V gene lookup returns CDR1 GTSNPN and CDR2 SVGIG (reference sequence). The CDR3 region is CACSRDRGQETQYF. DNA of the CDR3: TGTGCCTGTTCCCGGGACAGGGGCCAAGAGACCCAGTACTTC. Supplemented by reference TRBV30 and TRBJ2-5, the full variable domain reads SQTIHQWPATLVQPVGSPLSLECTVEGTSNPNLYWYRQAAGRGLQLLFYSVGIGQISSEVPQNLSASRPQDRQFILSSKKLLLSDSGFYLCACSRDRGQETQYFGPGTRLLVL.

The chain combines TRBV15 with TRBJ1-6; 10 bases are a match to TRBD1. The J segment lost 13 bases and the V segment lost 3 bases, leaving 0 bases of the junction unmatched. The germline gives CDR1 LNHNV, CDR2 YYDKDF (reference sequence). This CDR3 comprises 12 residues. The CDR3 here is CATSRDRGPLHF. The CDR3 region has the DNA TGTGCCACCAGCAGGGACAGGGGGCCCCTCCACTTT.

The CDR3 DNA reads TGCAGTGCTAGCGTTGTACGGGGGGAGACCCAGTACTTC. This encodes CSASVVRGETQYF. The rearrangement uses TRBV20-1 and TRBJ2-5, with D perhaps matching TRBD2 (6 bases). This CDR3 region has 13 residues. Germline V gives CDR1 DFQATT, CDR2 SNEGSKA (reference sequence). V lost 3 bases to trimming and J lost 5 bases, with 13 bases between them.

In this sample, this clonotype turned up many times. The V gene is TRBV28, the J gene TRBJ1-5; D perhaps matches TRBD1 (5 bases). CDR1 and CDR2 (germline): MDHEN, SYDVKM. The length of the CDR3 is 13 residues. Trimming took off 6 bases at V and 7 bases at J, with 13 bases between the two ends. The CDR3 DNA reads TGTGCCAGCAGGGACCCAGGGAGCCAGCCCCAGCATTTT. As protein: CASRDPGSQPQHF. The variable domain in full, with the rest retrieved from reference TRBV28 and TRBJ1-5, is DVKVTQSSRYLVKRTGEKVFLECVQDMDHENMFWYRQDPGLGLRLIYFSYDVKMKEKGDIPEGYSVSREKKERFSLILESASTNQTSMYLCASRDPGSQPQHFGDGTRLSIL.

This clonotype was counted ten times or more. This rearrangement joins TRBV20-1 to TRBJ1-5; D may be TRBD1 (5 bases). V shed 0 bases and J shed 1 base, with 10 bases lying between them. In germline, CDR1 is DFQATT, CDR2 SNEGSKA (reference sequence). The CDR3 has 15 residues. In DNA, the CDR3 is TGCAGTGCTAGAGATTCCCGGGACAGCAATCAGCCCCAGCATTTT. The encoded protein is CSARDSRDSNQPQHF.

At least ten counts were recorded for this clonotype. V gene TRBV19 combines with J gene TRBJ1-5; 7 bases are shared with TRBD1. Germline assignment: CDR1 LNHDA and CDR2 SQIVND (reference sequence). V shed 4 bases, J shed 1 base, and the junction held 4 bases outside the gene matches. The length of the CDR3 is 15 residues. The CDR3 here is CASSKQGFSNQPQHF. Here the CDR3 DNA reads TGTGCCAGTAGTAAACAGGGGTTCAGCAATCAGCCCCAGCATTTT.

This clonotype was counted ten times or more. The rearrangement uses TRBV14 and TRBJ2-2; 8 nucleotides align to TRBD1. CDR1 SGHDN and CDR2 FVKESK come from the germline V gene. Trimming removed 6 bases from V and 7 bases from J; junction bases left unmatched: 4. This CDR3 comprises 13 residues. The CDR3 is CASSLDRVGELFF. In DNA, the CDR3 is TGTGCCAGCAGTTTGGACAGGGTCGGGGAGCTGTTTTTT.

The CDR3 coding sequence is TGCAGTGCTCGAGGGGGGGGACAGAACTATGGCTACACCTTC. Its protein product is CSARGGGQNYGYTF. This chain links TRBV20-1 with TRBJ1-2, with TRBD1 matching 7 bases. The CDR3 runs 14 residues. With V trimmed by 5 bases and J by 2 bases, 8 bases remained unmatched. Germline lookup yields CDR1 DFQATT and CDR2 SNEGSKA (reference sequence).

In DNA form, the CDR3 reads TGTGCCAGCAGAACCGGGACAGGGGGCGCATCTGGCTACACCTTC. Encoded protein: CASRTGTGGASGYTF. This rearrangement joins TRBV7-9 to TRBJ1-2; 12 bases align to TRBD1. With V trimmed by 6 bases and J by 7 bases, 9 bases remained unmatched. The CDR3 sequence is 15 residues long. The germline gives CDR1 SEHNR, CDR2 FQNEAQ (reference sequence).

This clonotype was found many times. This rearrangement joins TRBV19 to TRBJ1-5; D ambiguous. The germline V gene has CDR1 LNHDA and CDR2 SQIVND (reference sequence). Trimming stripped 5 bases from V and 7 bases from J, with 18 bases between. The CDR3 is 15 residues long. CDR3 DNA: TGTGCCAGTAGTCTTGGGCAGTGTGTAGCCCAGCCCCAGCATTTT. Amino acids: CASSLGQCVAQPQHF.

This clonotype was seen at least ten times. This chain joins TRBV27 and TRBJ2-5; TRBD2 aligns across 8 bases. The V segment lost 7 bases and the J segment 5 bases; nucleotides outside the gene matches: 12. This CDR3 contains 15 residues. Germline V gene lookup returns CDR1 MNHEY and CDR2 SMNVEV (reference sequence). CDR3 loop: CASTRAGTSMETQYF. The CDR3 DNA reads TGTGCCAGCACAAGAGCCGGGACTAGTATGGAGACCCAGTACTTC.

V and J are TRBV2 and TRBJ1-5; TRBD1 matches at 7 bases. The junction had 10 bases not matched to a gene; V was cut back by 2 bases and J by 3 bases. The CDR3 is 17 residues long. Germline CDR1 and CDR2: SNHLY and FYNNEI. The CDR3 is CASSEIWGRGNNQPQHF. The CDR3 DNA is TGTGCCAGCAGTGAAATCTGGGGCAGGGGGAACAATCAGCCCCAGCATTTT.

The V call is TRBV25-1, the J call TRBJ1-1, with D possibly being TRBD1 (6 bases). The CDR3 has 17 amino acids. V lost 6 bases to trimming and J lost 0 bases, with 20 bases between them. Germline V CDR1 and CDR2: MGHDK, SYGVNS. Here the CDR3 reads CASSPPGGHNMNTEAFF. Written as DNA, the CDR3 is TGTGCCAGCAGCCCCCCCGGGGGACACAACATGAACACTGAAGCTTTCTTT.

This clonotype was observed at least ten times. The chain couples TRBV5-6 to TRBJ2-7; D gene ambiguous. Germline assignment: CDR1 SGHDT and CDR2 YYEEEE. The CDR3 extends over 15 amino acids. Trimming stripped 0 bases from V and 2 bases from J, with 12 bases between. Here the CDR3 reads CASSLADGPPYEQYF. CDR3 sequence (DNA): TGTGCCAGCAGCTTGGCCGATGGGCCCCCCTACGAGCAGTACTTC.

A few counts support this clonotype. The rearrangement uses TRBV25-1 and TRBJ1-1; D uncertain. V lost 6 bases, J lost 4 bases, and 9 bases lay in between. The CDR3 runs to 12 residues. Germline V gene data show CDR1 as MGHDK and CDR2 as SYGVNS. This CDR3 is CASREGFTEAFF. For the CDR3, the DNA is TGTGCCAGCAGAGAAGGGTTCACTGAAGCTTTCTTT. Complete variable domain (other parts from reference TRBV25-1 and TRBJ1-1): EADIYQTPRYLVIGTGKKITLECSQTMGHDKMYWYQQDPGMELHLIHYSYGVNSTEKGDLSSESTVSRIRTEHFPLTLESARPSHTSQYLCASREGFTEAFFGQGTRLTVV.

There are many counts of this clonotype. The V and J genes are TRBV7-9 and TRBJ2-2; 8 nucleotides match TRBD1. The germline CDR1 and CDR2 sequences are SEHNR and FQNEAQ (reference sequence). There are 16 residues in the CDR3. Trimming cost V 5 bases and J 0 bases; bases outside gene matches: 5. The CDR3 is CASSPGQDANTGELFF. CDR3 coding DNA: TGTGCCAGCAGCCCGGGACAGGATGCGAACACCGGGGAGCTGTTTTTT.

The V and J genes are TRBV2 and TRBJ2-7; no reliable D call. The CDR3 loop spans 14 amino acids. Germline assignment: CDR1 SNHLY and CDR2 FYNNEI. Trimming removed 6 bases at V and 0 bases at J, with 12 bases between. The CDR3 DNA reads as TGTGCCAGCAGACTGGCGCGTAGCTCCTACGAGCAGTACTTC. This sequence encodes CASRLARSSYEQYF.

V gene TRBV15 combines with J gene TRBJ1-2; D is unclear. V was cut by 0 bases and J by 4 bases, with 9 bases left in between. CDR3 size: 14 residues. Germline lookup yields CDR1 LNHNV and CDR2 YYDKDF (reference sequence). CDR3 sequence reads: CATSREAGLYGYTF. The DNA of the CDR3 is TGTGCCACCAGCAGAGAAGCGGGCCTCTATGGCTACACCTTC.

About this clonotype: A junction end diverges from the germline sequence, so it may reflect a read error. The chain uses TRBV10-3 and TRBJ2-5, with 7 bases matching TRBD2. Germline CDR1 reads ENHRY; CDR2 reads SYGVKD. The CDR3 loop spans 17 amino acids. The CDR3 DNA follows: TGTGCCACCAGTGACGATGGGGGAATAGCGGGCAAAGAGACCCAGTACTTC. This translates into CATSDDGGIAGKETQYF.

The chain couples TRBV29-1 to TRBJ1-2; 7 bases line up with TRBD1. CDR3 length equals 13 residues. Per germline, CDR1 SQVTM and CDR2 ANQGSEA. The ends lost 4 bases at V and 6 bases at J; junction bases unmatched: 8. The CDR3: CSVGSWDSHGYTF. CDR3 bases: TGCAGCGTTGGGTCCTGGGACAGCCATGGCTACACCTTC.

The genes are TRBV5-1 and TRBJ2-5; 10 bases are shared with TRBD1. The ends lost 0 bases at V and 5 bases at J; junction bases unmatched: 4. The CDR3 is made up of 15 amino acids. Looked up from germline, CDR1 is SGHRS and CDR2 is YFSETQ. CDR3 coding DNA: TGCGCCAGCAGCTTGGGGGGGACAGGGGAGGAGACCCAGTACTTC. This sequence encodes CASSLGGTGEETQYF.

This clonotype was counted at least ten times. J is TRBJ2-3 and V is TRBV18, with D tentatively TRBD1 (5 bases). The CDR3 consists of 15 residues. Germline-derived CDR1 and CDR2 are KGHSH and LQKENI. V lost 3 bases to trimming and J lost 6 bases, with 16 bases between them. Here the CDR3 reads CASSPDPWAGDTQYF. The CDR3, as DNA: TGTGCCAGCTCACCGGACCCATGGGCAGGGGATACGCAGTATTTT.

The chain employs TRBV6-6 and TRBJ1-5, with a possible D match to TRBD1 (5 bases). Germline-derived CDR1 and CDR2 are MNHNY and SVGAGI (reference sequence). Trimming pared 3 bases from V and 3 bases from J, leaving 9 bases between. CDR3 length equals 14 residues. The CDR3 DNA reads as TGTGCCAGCAGTTATCGGGGGAACAATCAGCCCCAGCATTTT. Its translation is CASSYRGNNQPQHF.

This clonotype has only a few counts. V gene TRBV7-8 combines with J gene TRBJ1-1; no firm D call. The CDR3 totals 15 residues. Germline V gene sequence: CDR1 SGHVS, CDR2 FQNEAQ. V was trimmed by 1 base and J by 0 bases, leaving 9 bases between them. The chain's CDR3 is CASSLVPSLNTEAFF. CDR3 coding DNA: TGTGCCAGCAGCTTAGTGCCCAGTTTGAACACTGAAGCTTTCTTT.

Worth noting for this clonotype: Likely a read error: the CDR3 ends without its conserved phenylalanine or tryptophan. It is unclear where the CDR3 begins or ends on the DNA, so no DNA is shown, and the CDR3 is as TCRdb lists it. The rearrangement joins TRBV6-5 to TRBJ2-5; the D call of TRBD1 is as the table states it, not checked on the DNA. The germline V gene encodes CDR1 MNHEY and CDR2 SVGAGI. The CDR3 contains 17 residues when both ends are counted. CDR3 loop: CAISVSGGQGYGYTFGS.

Remarks on this clonotype: A much larger clonotype is one base distant, so this may be a read error. V gene TRBV7-8 combines with J gene TRBJ2-7; 9 bases align to TRBD1. The V segment lost 6 bases and the J segment 2 bases; nucleotides outside the gene matches: 5. Germline CDR1 and CDR2: SGHVS and FQNEAQ. The CDR3 runs to 14 residues. CDR3 amino acids: CASSPGTGTYEQYF. CDR3 DNA sequence: TGTGCCAGCAGTCCCGGGACAGGGACCTACGAGCAGTACTTC.